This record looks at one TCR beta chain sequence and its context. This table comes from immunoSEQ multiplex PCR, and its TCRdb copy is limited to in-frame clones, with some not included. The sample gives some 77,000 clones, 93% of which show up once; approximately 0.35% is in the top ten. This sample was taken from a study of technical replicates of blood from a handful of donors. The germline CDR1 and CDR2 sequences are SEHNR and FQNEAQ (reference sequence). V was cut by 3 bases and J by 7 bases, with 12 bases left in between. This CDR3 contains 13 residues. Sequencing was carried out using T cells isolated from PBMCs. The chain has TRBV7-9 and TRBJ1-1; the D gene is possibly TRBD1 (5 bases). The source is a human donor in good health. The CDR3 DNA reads TGTGCCAGCAGCTTCCAGGGCGGGGGTGAAGCTTTCTTT. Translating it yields CASSFQGGGEAFF.